The entry below describes one TCR beta chain. The antigen remains undetermined. The record originates from a study of shared clonotypes between healthy human individuals. Study context: A donor's plate count was three for CD4 naive and three for CD4 memory; CD8 naive had two and CD8 memory one. Overall study findings and caveats: Only a few donors were included, so the genetic and exposure-history diversity represented was limited. Unshared clonotypes carried lower generation probabilities than those common to all four donors.

Original analysis: As immunoSEQ supplied junction-only sequences (without quality scores), filtering differed. Clones were sequenced by immunoSEQ multiplex PCR, and TCRdb holds only the in-frame ones, with some missing. That table gives V, J and clone size, and the DNA gave D and trimming. The sample carries millions of clones, approximately 95% recorded once. The sample taken for sequencing was naive CD4+ T cells from PBMCs. Subset noted: CD45RA+ positively selected. The clonotype was recovered from a man between 18 and 29 years old in good health. Some clones in this sample may be carry-over from other donors' samples.

The CDR3 sequence is CASSRAGNPDTQYF. The CDR3 DNA reads TGTGCCAGCAGCCGAGCGGGAAACCCGGATACGCAGTATTTT. The chain employs TRBV5-4 and TRBJ2-3; 7 bases agree with TRBD2. V was pared by 4 bases and J by 6 bases, with 8 bases of the junction left unmatched. The CDR3 sequence is 14 residues long. Germline assignment: CDR1 SGHNT and CDR2 YYREEE (reference sequence).